Listed below are T cell receptor beta chains from one sample, sequenced in a study of PD-L1 blockade in urothelial cancer. Data came from immunoSEQ multiplex PCR; TCRdb stores just in-frame clones and leaves some out. The table lists about 57,000 clones, about four fifths of them singletons. The sequenced sample was PBMCs, obtained around atezolizumab (anti-PD-L1) treatment. The receptors come from a man in his 70s with urothelial cancer. Both conserved end residues are part of each CDR3. A D gene is named only where the DNA matches it firmly. Rows may omit the clone size; those that give it use once, few, many or a size class.

>TRBV11-3|TRBD1|TRBJ1-4|.
TGTGCCAGCAGCGCGACAGGGGGCATGAATGTAAAACTGTTTTTT
CASSATGGMNVKLFF
>TRBV11-2|.|TRBJ2-5|.
TGTGCCAGCAGCTTAGATACAGGGATCCAAGAGACCCAGTACTTC
CASSLDTGIQETQYF
>TRBV19|.|TRBJ2-1|.
TGTGCCAGTAGTATCCAGGACTCCTCCAATGAGCAGTTCTTC
CASSIQDSSNEQFF
>TRBV18|TRBD2|TRBJ2-7|.
TGTGCCAGCTCACCCGGGACTAGCGGGAGTAGGGGGACGGGCGAGCAGTACTTC
CASSPGTSGSRGTGEQYF
>TRBV27|TRBD2|TRBJ2-3|.
TGTGCCAGCAGTCCGTGGGAGGGAGCGGGACCCACAGATACGCAGTATTTT
CASSPWEGAGPTDTQYF
>TRBV18|TRBD2|TRBJ2-1|.
TGTGCCAGCTCCAGCGGGGGAACTAGCGGTTCCATGAGGACATGGGAGCAGTTCTTC
CASSSGGTSGSMRTWEQFF
>TRBV2|.|TRBJ2-1|.
TGTGCCAGCAGTTGGGAGCGGTCCTACAATGAGCAGTTCTTC
CASSWERSYNEQFF
>TRBV2|TRBD1|TRBJ1-6|.
TGTGCCAGCAGACCCGGGACAGGGGGTAATTCACCCCTCCACTTT
CASRPGTGGNSPLHF
>TRBV19|.|TRBJ2-2|few
TGTGCCAGCCGGTACTCCGGGGAGCTGTTTTTT
CASRYSGELFF
>TRBV5-1|.|TRBJ2-5|once
TGCGCCAGCAGCTTGGACCAGCGGCTCCAAGAGACCCAGTACTTC
CASSLDQRLQETQYF
>TRBV21-1|.|TRBJ2-7|.
TGTGCCAGCAGCAGAACGTTAGGGGAAGAGGACGAGCAGTACTTC
CASSRTLGEEDEQYF
>TRBV11-2|.|TRBJ1-3|.
TGTGCCAGCTCCCCGCGTAGTTCTGGAAACACCATATATTTT
CASSPRSSGNTIYF
>TRBV25-1|TRBD1|TRBJ1-6|.
TGTGCCAGCAGTGGGACAGGGTTTCTGAATTCACCCCTCCACTTT
CASSGTGFLNSPLHF
>TRBV6-5|.|TRBJ2-5|.
TGTGCCAGCAGTTACTCGGCGGGGGCTCAAGAGACCCAGTACTTC
CASSYSAGAQETQYF
>TRBV5-1|.|TRBJ2-1|.
TGCGCCAGCAGCTTGGACTATCCGTCCTACAATGAGCAGTTCTTC
CASSLDYPSYNEQFF
>TRBV5-1|TRBD1|TRBJ2-5|.
TGCGCCAGCAGCCGGACCGGGGACAGCCAAGAGACCCAGTACTTC
CASSRTGDSQETQYF
>TRBV11-2|.|TRBJ2-3|.
TGTGCCAGCAGCTTAGAACCCCAGAGCGCAGATACGCAGTATTTT
CASSLEPQSADTQYF
>TRBV7-9|TRBD1|TRBJ1-4|.
TGTGCCAGCGCCCAGGGGACAGCTAATGAAAAACTGTTTTTT
CASAQGTANEKLFF
>TRBV19|TRBD1|TRBJ1-4|.
TGTGCCAGTAGTATCGAGAGGACAGGGGGAGAAAAACTGTTTTTT
CASSIERTGGEKLFF
>TRBV5-4|TRBD1|TRBJ1-2|.
TGTGCCAGCAGCTTGGTTGTAGGGGGCGCCTATGGCTACACCTTC
CASSLVVGGAYGYTF
>TRBV2|TRBD1|TRBJ1-4|.
TGTGCCAGCAGCGCAGACAGGGGTTCAAATGAAAAACTGTTTTTT
CASSADRGSNEKLFF
>TRBV21-1|.|TRBJ1-2|.
TGTGCCAGCAGCAAAGACAGGGTGCGTCCTGGCTACACCTTC
CASSKDRVRPGYTF
>TRBV7-9|.|TRBJ1-2|.
TGTGCCAGCAGCTTAGAATCCATGGCCCGCTACACCTTC
CASSLESMARYTF
>TRBV14|TRBD1|TRBJ2-1|.
TGTGCCAGCAGCCAAGTGGGACAGGTATACAATGAGCAGTTCTTC
CASSQVGQVYNEQFF
>TRBV11-2|TRBD2|TRBJ2-7|once
TGTGCCAGCAGCTTAGGGGTAGCGGGAGTGGGCGAGCAGTACTTC
CASSLGVAGVGEQYF
>TRBV9|.|TRBJ1-1|.
TGTGCCAGCAGCGTAGGAGCCGGGAACACTGAAGCTTTCTTT
CASSVGAGNTEAFF
>TRBV11-2|.|TRBJ1-1|.
TGTGCCAGCAGCTTAGATCCTACGGGCAGGGGTGGGGCTTTCTTT
CASSLDPTGRGGAFF
>TRBV19|TRBD1|TRBJ1-1|few
TGTGCCAGTAGTATCCGGACCAGTACAGGGGACACTGAAGCTTTCTTT
CASSIRTSTGDTEAFF
>TRBV9|TRBD1|TRBJ2-4|.
TGTGCCAGCAGCCCACCTGGACAGGGGGCGAACATTCAGTACTTC
CASSPPGQGANIQYF
>TRBV6-5|.|TRBJ2-2|.
TGTGCCAGCAGCCGGACAGCGAACACCGGGGAGCTGTTTTTT
CASSRTANTGELFF
>TRBV11-3|.|TRBJ2-3|.
TGTGCCAGCAGCTTTAGTCGCGGGGATACGCAGTATTTT
CASSFSRGDTQYF
>TRBV5-8|.|TRBJ2-7|.
TGTGCCAGCAGCTCGGACCCCGGGGGTCGAGGGGAGCAGTACTTC
CASSSDPGGRGEQYF
>TRBV7-6|.|TRBJ2-2|few
TGTGCCAGCAGCCCAGTTCGACAGAACACCGGGGAGCTGTTTTTT
CASSPVRQNTGELFF
>TRBV6-1|.|TRBJ1-5|.
TGTGCCAGCAGTGCGGGAGGGGTCTTGGGAAATCAGCCCCAGCATTTT
CASSAGGVLGNQPQHF
>TRBV11-2|TRBD1|TRBJ2-7|.
TGTGCCAGCAGTTCGCCGGGACAGGGGACCGAGTACTTC
CASSSPGQGTEYF
>TRBV7-3|TRBD1|TRBJ1-6|.
TGTGCCAGCAGCCTACAGGGGAAAAATAATTCACCCCTCCACTTT
CASSLQGKNNSPLHF
>TRBV6-6|.|TRBJ1-1|.
TGTGCCAGCAGTTACTCGGCAGGGAACACTGAAGCTTTCTTT
CASSYSAGNTEAFF
>TRBV4-2|TRBD1|TRBJ2-1|.
TGTGCCAGCAGCCAGTGGACAGGGCAAAATGAGCAGTTCTTC
CASSQWTGQNEQFF
>TRBV4-1|TRBD2|TRBJ2-1|.
TGCGCCAGCAGCCAAGAAAGGGGTGTAGCGGGGGGAGACAATGAGCAGTTCTTC
CASSQERGVAGGDNEQFF
>TRBV6-5|.|TRBJ1-1|few
TGTGCCAGCAGTTACGCTATACAGGGTAGTGCTGAAGCTTTCTTT
CASSYAIQGSAEAFF
>TRBV19|.|TRBJ1-2|.
TGTGCCAGTAGTACGACAGGTTTCAGCTATGGCTACACCTTC
CASSTTGFSYGYTF
>TRBV27|TRBD1|TRBJ1-2|.
TGTGCCAGCAGTTTAAATCAGGGGGCCGTTGGCTACACCTTC
CASSLNQGAVGYTF
>TRBV6-6|.|TRBJ1-1|.
TGTGCCAGCAGTTACTCGACGGGCACTGAAGCTTTCTTT
CASSYSTGTEAFF
>TRBV19|.|TRBJ1-1|.
TGTGCCAGTAGTAGGGACACAAACACTGAAGCTTTCTTT
CASSRDTNTEAFF
>TRBV7-2|TRBD2|TRBJ2-3|.
TGTGCCAGCAGCTTAGAGCCCCTAGCGGCTGGCACAGATACGCAGTATTTT
CASSLEPLAAGTDTQYF